This T cell receptor (beta chain) was obtained from a study of blood T cell repertoires in COVID-19. Sequenced by immunoSEQ multiplex PCR; TCRdb stores in-frame clones only, minus some. Here the sample spans under 20,000 clones, approximately 85% being singletons. This sequence originates from a human donor with active COVID-19. The donor label of this sample is uncertain. Material: peripheral blood.

CDR3 protein: CASSFIVTSGDNEQFF. In DNA form, the CDR3 reads TGTGCCAGCAGCTTTATTGTAACTAGCGGGGACAATGAGCAGTTCTTC. V gene TRBV5-4 combines with J gene TRBJ2-1; 10 bases are a match to TRBD2. The J segment lost 5 bases and the V segment lost 2 bases, leaving 7 bases of the junction unmatched. Germline V lookup: CDR1 SGHNT, CDR2 YYREEE (reference sequence). This CDR3 is 16 amino acids long.